A selection of T cell receptor beta chains follows, all from one sample in a study of blood T cell repertoires in COVID-19. Clones were read by immunoSEQ multiplex PCR, and TCRdb kept only the in-frame ones, dropping some. The data show around 290,000 clones, approximately 86% seen once. The sample taken for sequencing was peripheral blood. The receptors derive from a woman in her sixties or seventies with COVID-19, enrolled during active disease. CDR3s leave out the opening cysteine and the closing phenylalanine or tryptophan. The order of the fields is CDR3 protein, J gene, V gene.

AISAPLSGGAYEQY TRBJ2-7 TRBV10-3
ASSPSTGGGYT TRBJ1-2 TRBV19
ASSPGTSGLHQF TRBJ2-1 TRBV4-3
ASSLQGLSTDTQY TRBJ2-3 TRBV28
ASTPTSGVYEQY TRBJ2-7 TRBV7-2
ASSSGTPNQPQH TRBJ1-5 TRBV4-1
ASRGTALTYEQY TRBJ2-7 TRBV7-8
ASSGHREGVGGYT TRBJ1-2 TRBV5-4
ASSWDREKSYNEQF TRBJ2-1 TRBV6-2/TRBV6-3
ATSEAGETQY TRBJ2-5 TRBV24-1
ASSLTGGTEAF TRBJ1-1 TRBV3-1/TRBV3-2
ASSPTGSGTEAF TRBJ1-1 TRBV3-1/TRBV3-2
ASSSGGRGSGYT TRBJ1-2 TRBV27
ASSPSTGEVSYEQY TRBJ2-7 TRBV18
ASSELGLNTGELF TRBJ2-2 TRBV2
ASSSGVTEAF TRBJ1-1 TRBV6-5
ASSSRTGEQY TRBJ2-7 TRBV5-6
ASSVTSGGPSEQY TRBJ2-7 TRBV9
ASSETGGASDTQY TRBJ2-3 TRBV5-1
ASSRAGQGAREQY TRBJ2-7 TRBV19
ASRRRGLTGELF TRBJ2-2 TRBV6-5
ASSPLAGQGTTIY TRBJ1-3 TRBV18
ASSNGLNYGYT TRBJ1-2 TRBV10-1
ASSHAGGHEQY TRBJ2-7 TRBV3-1/TRBV3-2
ASGLVTGVGSYEQY TRBJ2-7 TRBV12-5
ATSDTETGMGEKLF TRBJ1-4 TRBV24-1
ASSLEGAVLPGYT TRBJ1-2 TRBV5-1
ASSLGTGVNSPLH TRBJ1-6 TRBV5-6
AWSAIGTRQETQY TRBJ2-5 TRBV30
ASSDRVQF TRBJ2-1 TRBV2
AIQGAGNEKLF TRBJ1-4 TRBV10-3
ASSEAGQGGYNSPLH TRBJ1-6 TRBV6-1
ASSPYPTFQETQY TRBJ2-5 TRBV7-2
ASSTRGWTGRCVPYEQY TRBJ2-7 TRBV21-1
ASSLAGGGAKDTQY TRBJ2-3 TRBV5-1
ASSWDRGELNTEAF TRBJ1-1 TRBV19
ASSLRPDTEAF TRBJ1-1 TRBV7-3
ASSIAATPQEQY TRBJ2-7 TRBV19
ASSPRTGNEKLF TRBJ1-4 TRBV4-1
ASSLGRQGGPGELF TRBJ2-2 TRBV27
ASKGGHTEAF TRBJ1-1 TRBV28
ASSRDSQETQY TRBJ2-5 TRBV6-5
ASSYLTGYGYT TRBJ1-2 TRBV6-5
ATSRDPGQGGQPQH TRBJ1-5 TRBV15
ASSGREGDIQY TRBJ2-4 TRBV2
ASSPPQGRGYGYT TRBJ1-2 TRBV19
ASSLSGGNRTPLH TRBJ1-6 TRBV27
ASSYAGQGTNNEQF TRBJ2-1 TRBV6-5
ASSTRSSGNTIY TRBJ1-3 TRBV5-4
ASSDSLGADTQY TRBJ2-3 TRBV6-4
ASSPTGYNEQF TRBJ2-1 TRBV10-1
ASSLGTSGGSSYNEQF TRBJ2-1 TRBV9
ASSLLPAGDTEAF TRBJ1-1 TRBV5-1
ATSDPRSTSDEQY TRBJ2-7 TRBV24-1